This T cell receptor (beta chain) was recovered during a study of PD-1 blockade in classical Hodgkin lymphoma. Every patient experienced relapse after autologous stem cell transplantation, and brentuximab vedotin exposure varied. In regard to this clone: Its cognate antigen is unknown.

Germline V gene data show CDR1 as LNHDA and CDR2 as SQIVND (reference sequence). With 11 bases clipped from V and 4 bases from J, the junction kept 10 bases outside the gene matches. The CDR3 is 13 residues long. The table came from immunoSEQ multiplex PCR; TCRdb's copy has only in-frame clones and leaves some out. The table lists some 93,000 clones, roughly 89% of them singletons, with less than 3% in the top ten. Points from the study as a whole: Although disease activity or prior therapy may be involved, causes of the repertoire differences remain undefined. The study found complete responders had baseline diversity similar to newly diagnosed patients.

This chain uses TRBV19 with TRBJ1-2, with 7 bases matching TRBD1. The receptor was derived from a human donor with classical Hodgkin lymphoma. The sequences come from peripheral blood mononuclear cells (PBMCs), collected at baseline. The CDR3 DNA follows: TGTGCCTCAAAACCAGGGGGGCTCTATGGCTACACCTTC. It yields the protein CASKPGGLYGYTF. Together with reference TRBV19 and TRBJ1-2, the CDR3 gives the full variable domain: DGGITQSPKYLFRKEGQNVTLSCEQNLNHDAMYWYRQDPGQGLRLIYYSQIVNDFQKGDIAEGYSVSREKKESFPLTVTSAQKNPTAFYLCASKPGGLYGYTFGSGTRLTVV.